What follows are 7 T cell receptor beta chains derived from one specimen sequenced in a study of T cells in Graves' hyperthyroidism and ophthalmopathy (dated by TCRdb to about 2019). The library was produced with multiplex PCR. TCRdb records Illumina HiSeq 2000 as the sequencer. Amplification of TCR beta CDR3 regions was carried out from RNA transcripts. The first round of RT-PCR for the TCR CDR3 was performed with the HTBI primer set and the Qiagen OneStep RT-PCR kit. TCRdb reanalyzed the raw reads on its own, using fastp at Q25 for trimming and MiXCR for clone calling, and kept in-frame beta chains. Every CDR3 protein is listed once, alongside the most common genes and DNA of its rows. This sample comprises hundreds of thousands of distinct CDR3 sequences, around 13% of them detected only once. The ten largest clones add up to about 9.1% of the sample. The sequencing input was blood. Every receptor here comes from a woman younger than 30 with Graves' hyperthyroidism.

The CDR3 coding sequence is TGTGCCAGCAGCGTGTCGTCGGGGCCGTCAGATACGCAGTATTTT. This sequence encodes CASSVSSGPSDTQYF. The chain carries TRBV9 and TRBJ2-3, with D perhaps given as TRBD1 or TRBD2 (5 bases each). Germline V lookup: CDR1 SGDLS, CDR2 YYNGEE. CDR3 length: 15 residues. Trimming removed 2 bases at V and 4 bases at J, with 14 bases between.

In this sample, this clonotype turned up a few times. The chain has TRBV27 and TRBJ2-3; a possible D gene is TRBD2 (6 bases). With 0 bases removed from V and 7 bases from J, the gap between germline ends came to 23 bases. CDR3 length equals 18 residues. Germline values: CDR1 MNHEY, CDR2 SMNVEV (reference sequence). The DNA of the CDR3 is TGTGCCAGCAGTTTATCCCCGCCTTTTAGTAGTAGCGGACATACGCAGTATTTT. It encodes CASSLSPPFSSSGHTQYF.

The sample holds many counts of this clonotype. The V and J genes are TRBV9 and TRBJ2-7, with D possibly TRBD1 on 6 matching bases. This CDR3 has 15 residues. CDR1 and CDR2 (germline): SGDLS, YYNGEE. Trimming stripped 4 bases from V and 0 bases from J, with 14 bases between. The CDR3 is CASSPGTTPSYEQYF. CDR3 DNA sequence: TGTGCCAGCAGCCCGGGGACAACGCCCTCCTACGAGCAGTACTTC.

Here the CDR3 DNA reads TGTGCCAGCTCACGACAAAACTACGAGCAGTACTTC. Translating it yields CASSRQNYEQYF. J is TRBJ2-7 and V is TRBV2, with D unclear. Germline V gene data show CDR1 as SNHLY and CDR2 as FYNNEI. The CDR3 has 12 residues. V lost 8 bases and J lost 3, with 11 bases in between.

This clonotype was counted ten times or more. The J gene is TRBJ2-5, the V gene TRBV5-5; TRBD2 is a possible D gene (5 bases). Germline V gene lookup returns CDR1 SGHKS and CDR2 YYEKEE (reference sequence). Trimming removed 3 bases from V and 4 bases from J, with 10 bases in between. The CDR3 is 13 residues long. The CDR3 DNA is TGTGCCAGCAGCTCGGGGTCCGGAGAGACCCAGTACTTC. Its protein is CASSSGSGETQYF. Based on the CDR3 plus reference TRBV5-5 and TRBJ2-5, the full variable domain is DAGVTQSPTHLIKTRGQQVTLRCSPISGHKSVSWYQQVLGQGPQFIFQYYEKEERGRGNFPDRFSARQFPNYSSELNVNALLLGDSALYLCASSSGSGETQYFGPGTRLLVL.

This clonotype was seen repeatedly, ten times or more. A junction boundary mismatches the germline segment, possibly from a read error. The chain is built from TRBV12-3 or TRBV12-4 and TRBJ2-2; 9 nucleotides match TRBD2. CDR3 size: 14 residues. CDR3 loop: CASRLAGVTGELFF. The CDR3 DNA reads TGTGCCAGCAGGTTAGCGGGAGTGACCGGGGAGCTGTTTTTT.

This clonotype was counted many times. The chain recombines TRBV11-2 with TRBJ1-1; a possible D gene is TRBD1 (6 bases). This CDR3 is built from 13 residues. Trimming shortened V by 5 bases and J by 8 bases, and 15 bases separated the two germline ends. Germline V lookup: CDR1 SGHAT, CDR2 FQNNGV. CDR3 DNA: TGTGCCAGCAGCCCGGGGAGGACAGCCGAAGCTTTCTTT. As protein: CASSPGRTAEAFF.